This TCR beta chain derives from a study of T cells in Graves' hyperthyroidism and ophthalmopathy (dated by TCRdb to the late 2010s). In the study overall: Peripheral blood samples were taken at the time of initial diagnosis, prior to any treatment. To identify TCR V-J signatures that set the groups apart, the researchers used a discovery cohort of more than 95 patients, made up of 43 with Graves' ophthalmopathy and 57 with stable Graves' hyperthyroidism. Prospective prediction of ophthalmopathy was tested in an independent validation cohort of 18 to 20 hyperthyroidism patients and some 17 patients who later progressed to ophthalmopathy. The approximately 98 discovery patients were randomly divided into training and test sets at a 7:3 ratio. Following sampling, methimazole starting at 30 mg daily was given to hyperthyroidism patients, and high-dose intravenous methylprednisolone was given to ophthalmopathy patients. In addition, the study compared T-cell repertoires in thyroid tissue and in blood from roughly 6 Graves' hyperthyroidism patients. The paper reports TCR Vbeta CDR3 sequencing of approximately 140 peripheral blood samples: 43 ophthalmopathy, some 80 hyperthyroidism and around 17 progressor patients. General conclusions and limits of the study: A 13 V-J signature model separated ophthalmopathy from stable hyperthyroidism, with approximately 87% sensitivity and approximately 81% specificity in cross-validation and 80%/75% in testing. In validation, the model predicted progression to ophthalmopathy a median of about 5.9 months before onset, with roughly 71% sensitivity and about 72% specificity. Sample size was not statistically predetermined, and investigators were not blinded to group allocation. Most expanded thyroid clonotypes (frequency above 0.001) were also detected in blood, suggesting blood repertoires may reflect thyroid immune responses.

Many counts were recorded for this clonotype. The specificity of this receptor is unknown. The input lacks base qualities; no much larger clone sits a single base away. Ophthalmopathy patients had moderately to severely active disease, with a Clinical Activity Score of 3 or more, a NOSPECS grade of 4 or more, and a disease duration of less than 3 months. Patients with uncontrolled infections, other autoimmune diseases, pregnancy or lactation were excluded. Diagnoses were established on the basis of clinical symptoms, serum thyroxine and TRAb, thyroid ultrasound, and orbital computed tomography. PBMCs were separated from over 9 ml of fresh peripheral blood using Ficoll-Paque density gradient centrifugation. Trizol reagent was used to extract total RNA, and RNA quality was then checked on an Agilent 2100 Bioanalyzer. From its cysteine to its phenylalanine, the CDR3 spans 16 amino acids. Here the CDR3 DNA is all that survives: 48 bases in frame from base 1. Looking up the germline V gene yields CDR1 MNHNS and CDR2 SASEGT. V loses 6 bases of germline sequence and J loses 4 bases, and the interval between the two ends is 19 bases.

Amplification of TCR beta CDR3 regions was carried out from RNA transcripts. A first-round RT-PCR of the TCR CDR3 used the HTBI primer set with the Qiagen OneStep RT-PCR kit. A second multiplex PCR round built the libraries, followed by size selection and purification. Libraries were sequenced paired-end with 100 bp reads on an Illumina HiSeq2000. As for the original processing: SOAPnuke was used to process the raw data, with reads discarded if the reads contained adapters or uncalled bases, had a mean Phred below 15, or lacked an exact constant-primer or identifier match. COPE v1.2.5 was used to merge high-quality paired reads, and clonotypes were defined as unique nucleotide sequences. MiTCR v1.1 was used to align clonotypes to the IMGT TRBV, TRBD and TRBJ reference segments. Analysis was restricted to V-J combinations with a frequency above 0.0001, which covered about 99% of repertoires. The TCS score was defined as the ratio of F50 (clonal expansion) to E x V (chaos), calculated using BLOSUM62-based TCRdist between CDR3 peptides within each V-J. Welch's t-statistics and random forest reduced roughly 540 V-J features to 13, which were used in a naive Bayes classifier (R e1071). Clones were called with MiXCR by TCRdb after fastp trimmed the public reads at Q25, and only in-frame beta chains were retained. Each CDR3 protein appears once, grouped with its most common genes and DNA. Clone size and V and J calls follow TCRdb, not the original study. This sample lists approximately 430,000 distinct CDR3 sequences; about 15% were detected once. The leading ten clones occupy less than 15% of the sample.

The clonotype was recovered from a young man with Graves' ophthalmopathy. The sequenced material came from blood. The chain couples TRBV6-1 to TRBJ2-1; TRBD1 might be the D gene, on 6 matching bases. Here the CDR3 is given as CASSRGTSIVYNEQFF. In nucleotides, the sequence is TGTGCCAGCAGCAGAGGGACATCCATCGTATACAATGAGCAGTTCTTC.